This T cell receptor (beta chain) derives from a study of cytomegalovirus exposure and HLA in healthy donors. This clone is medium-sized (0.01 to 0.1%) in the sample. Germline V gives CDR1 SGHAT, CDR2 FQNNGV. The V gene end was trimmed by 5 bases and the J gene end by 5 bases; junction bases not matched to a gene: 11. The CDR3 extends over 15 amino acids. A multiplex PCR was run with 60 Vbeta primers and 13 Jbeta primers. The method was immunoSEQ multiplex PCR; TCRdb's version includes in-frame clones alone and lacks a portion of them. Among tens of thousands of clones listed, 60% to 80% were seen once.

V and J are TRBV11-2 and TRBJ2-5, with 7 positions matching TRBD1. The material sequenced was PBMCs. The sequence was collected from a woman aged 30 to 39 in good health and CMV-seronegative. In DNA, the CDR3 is TGTGCCAGCAGCACGACAGGGTCTGGGCGGGAGACCCAGTACTTC. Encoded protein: CASSTTGSGRETQYF.